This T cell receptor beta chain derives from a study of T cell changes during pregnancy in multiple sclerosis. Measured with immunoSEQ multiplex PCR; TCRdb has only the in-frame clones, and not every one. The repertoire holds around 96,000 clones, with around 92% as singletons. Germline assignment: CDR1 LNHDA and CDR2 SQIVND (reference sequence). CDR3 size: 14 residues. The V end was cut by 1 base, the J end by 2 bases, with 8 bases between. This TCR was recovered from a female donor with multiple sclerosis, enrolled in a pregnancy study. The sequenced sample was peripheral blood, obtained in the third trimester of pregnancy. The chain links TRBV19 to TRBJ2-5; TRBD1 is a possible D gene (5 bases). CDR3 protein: CASSIATGQETQYF. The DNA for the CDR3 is TGTGCCAGTAGTATAGCCACAGGTCAAGAGACCCAGTACTTC.